This T cell receptor (beta chain) was captured by sequencing in a study of blood T cell repertoires in COVID-19. At the level of the study: COVID-19 samples from acute and convalescent phases originated in the United States, Italy and Spain.

This CDR3 has 12 residues. The germline V gene has CDR1 KGHDR and CDR2 SFDVKD. Losses at the gene ends were 8 bases for V and 14 bases for J; bases not matched to a gene: 7. Using immunoSEQ multiplex PCR, the repertoire was profiled, and TCRdb retains in-frame clones only, with some absent. The sample shows about 250,000 clones, more than 75% of them seen only once. The rearrangement links TRBV24-1 to TRBJ1-4; 10 bases fit TRBD1. The source of this sequence is a man aged 18-30 years who had recovered from COVID-19. Sequencing was performed on PBMCs or T cells enriched from blood (not recorded which). The CDR3 nucleotides read TGTGCCACCATCGGGACAGGGGACCCCCTGTTTTTT. It specifies CATIGTGDPLFF.